This entry is about one T cell receptor beta chain. Using its own MiXCR run on the 5' RACE reads, TCRdb lists one record per CDR3 protein. The table has 200,000 or so distinct CDR3 sequences, approximately 20% seen once; the top ten hold 2.4%. The record originates from a study of T-cell memory formation after mild COVID-19. CDR1 and CDR2 from the germline V gene are LGHNT and FRNRAP. Trimming shortened V by 6 bases and J by 9 bases, and 12 bases separated the two germline ends. The length of the CDR3 is 12 residues. The source material was PBMCs or a T cell subset sorted from them (not recorded which). The V call is TRBV12-5, the J call TRBJ2-1; D unclear. The clonotype was recovered from an adult woman who had mild COVID-19 (a few samples of this study predate the infection). Cell type and time point are not known. The CDR3 spells CASGTDTPEQFF. In DNA, the CDR3 is TGTGCTAGTGGGACCGACACACCTGAGCAGTTCTTC.